The 19 T cell receptor beta chains presented below share a single source sample, sequenced in a study of blood T cells in healthy people across ages. A J-beta primer mix and a sample-barcoded 5' primer were used in a second PCR of about 7 to 12 cycles. TCRdb re-analysed the 5' RACE reads in MiXCR, keeping a single row per CDR3 protein. Here the sample spans about 730,000 distinct CDR3 sequences, 35% to 45% being singletons. The sample taken for sequencing was blood. These receptors came from a woman between 55 and 75 years old in good health.

This clonotype was counted at least ten times. The V gene is TRBV29-1, the J gene TRBJ1-1, with unresolved D. The CDR3 sequence is 12 residues long. The ends were cut back, 4 bases at V and 4 bases at J, with 10 bases in the middle. CDR1 and CDR2 (germline): SQVTM, ANQGSEA. The CDR3 sequence: CSVVMAGTEAFF. The CDR3 DNA follows: TGCAGCGTTGTTATGGCGGGCACTGAAGCTTTCTTT. Filled out from reference TRBV29-1 and TRBJ1-1, the complete variable domain reads SAVISQKPSRDICQRGTSLTIQCQVDSQVTMMFWYRQQPGQSLTLIATANQGSEATYESGFVIDKFPISRPNLTFSTLTVSNMSPEDSSIYLCSVVMAGTEAFFGQGTRLTVV.

This rearrangement joins TRBV25-1 to TRBJ2-1, with D hard to call. V dropped 3 bases and J dropped 1 base, with 7 bases sitting between them. This CDR3 is built from 14 residues. Germline loops: CDR1 MGHDK, CDR2 SYGVNS. Written as DNA, the CDR3 is TGTGCCAGCAGTGAGGAGATGTCCTACAATGAGCAGTTCTTC. Its protein product is CASSEEMSYNEQFF.

This clonotype showed up just a few times. This chain connects TRBV10-3 to TRBJ1-2, with D hard to call. This CDR3 contains 16 residues. V was clipped by 3 bases and J by 0 bases, with 14 bases between them. Germline CDR1 and CDR2: ENHRY and SYGVKD. This chain's CDR3 is CAISEEGRRPNYGYTF. The CDR3 DNA follows: TGTGCCATCAGTGAAGAGGGCCGCAGACCTAACTATGGCTACACCTTC.

The chain is built from TRBV12-3 or TRBV12-4 and TRBJ1-4; TRBD1 matches 7 bases. The CDR3 sequence is 16 residues long. V dropped 6 bases and J dropped 6; count of bases not matched to a gene: 13. In DNA form, the CDR3 reads TGTGCCAGCAGAGACACCGGGACAGTTGGGGATGAAAAACTGTTTTTT. It specifies CASRDTGTVGDEKLFF.

This clonotype was detected only a few times. This rearrangement joins TRBV12-3 or TRBV12-4 to TRBJ1-5; the match to TRBD1 covers 9 bases. This CDR3 region has 14 residues. J gave up 4 bases and V 5 bases, and 3 bases lay outside the gene matches. The CDR3 DNA follows: TGTGCCAGCAGTAAGACAGGGGGTAATCAGCCCCAGCATTTT. Its protein product is CASSKTGGNQPQHF.

The V and J genes are TRBV12-1 and TRBJ2-3; the tabulated D call, TRBD2, remains unverified against the DNA. TRBV12-1 is a documented pseudogene. The CDR3 is 15 residues long. The DNA of the CDR3 is TGTGCCAGCAGCTTTTGGGGACTAGATCCAGATACGCAGTATTTT. Residues: CASSFWGLDPDTQYF.

The rearrangement joins TRBV6-2 or TRBV6-3 to TRBJ1-2; weak D call: TRBD1 (5 bases). The CDR3 loop spans 16 amino acids. With 7 bases removed from V and 2 bases from J, the gap between germline ends came to 20 bases. Germline CDR1 MNHEY, CDR2 SVGEGT. The CDR3 DNA reads TGTGCCAGCACCCAGAGAGGGGCCTACCTAAACTATGGCTACACCTTC. This encodes CASTQRGAYLNYGYTF.

The V and J genes are TRBV7-2 and TRBJ1-2, with 10 bases lining up with TRBD1. The CDR3 totals 15 residues. Germline V gene sequence: CDR1 SGHTA, CDR2 FQGNSA. V shed 5 bases, J shed 4 bases, and the junction held 7 bases outside the gene matches. Here the CDR3 reads CASSRDRGLIYGYTF. In nucleotides, the CDR3 is TGTGCCAGCAGCCGCGACAGGGGGCTTATCTATGGCTACACCTTC.

This clonotype is a singleton in its sample. One base away lies a much larger clone, so this may be a sequencing read error. The chain is built from TRBV20-1 and TRBJ2-3, with D perhaps assigned TRBD1 or TRBD2 (5 bases each). The CDR3 totals 14 residues. The V end was cut by 5 bases, the J end by 4 bases, with 16 bases between. Germline lookup yields CDR1 DFQATT and CDR2 SNEGSKA (reference sequence). The CDR3 DNA reads as TGCAGTGCTGGGACCCCCGAGGCCGCAGATACGCAGTATTTT. This codes for CSAGTPEAADTQYF.

The V call is TRBV20-1, the J call TRBJ2-3; tentative D call: TRBD1 (6 bases). The V gene's germline CDR1 is DFQATT and CDR2 SNEGSKA (reference sequence). V was trimmed by 6 bases and J by 4 bases, leaving 11 bases between them. There are 12 residues in the CDR3. The CDR3 here is CSARPGADTQYF. The CDR3 region has the DNA TGCAGTGCGCGTCCAGGGGCAGATACGCAGTATTTT.

This clonotype was picked up a small number of times. This chain joins TRBV18 and TRBJ1-6; 8 positions agree with TRBD1. This CDR3 spans 14 amino acids. J lost 10 bases, V lost 3 bases, and 5 bases had no gene match. The germline V gene encodes CDR1 KGHSH and CDR2 LQKENI. The CDR3 coding sequence is TGTGCCAGCTCACCCAGGGGGCTTGGGTCACCCCTCCACTTT. Amino acid sequence: CASSPRGLGSPLHF.

This clonotype was detected a few times. The chain couples TRBV15 to TRBJ2-1; 11 bases are a match to TRBD1. Germline trimming cut 5 bases from V and 8 bases from J; bases unmatched to any gene: 8. CDR1 is LNHNV and CDR2 is YYDKDF in the germline V gene (reference sequence). This CDR3 region has 15 residues. The CDR3 DNA is TGTGCCACCAGCCCTTCCGGGACAGGGGGACATGAGCAGTTCTTC. Protein product: CATSPSGTGGHEQFF.

The chain combines TRBV7-9 with TRBJ2-5; the D gene is possibly TRBD1 (6 bases). The tail of the sequence fits TRBJ2-7 better, so the J call may be wrong. The CDR3 is 13 amino acids. Germline V gene lookup returns CDR1 SEHNR and CDR2 FQNEAQ (reference sequence). The CDR3 spells CASSLQGPTEQYF. The CDR3 coding sequence is TGTGCCAGCAGCCTACAGGGCCCCACCGAGCAGTACTTC.

In this sample, this clonotype turned up a few times. The chain carries TRBV6-2 or TRBV6-3 and TRBJ2-5, with a possible D match to TRBD2 (6 bases). CDR3 size: 14 residues. Germline V lookup: CDR1 MNHEY, CDR2 SVGEGT. Trimming stripped 8 bases from V and 4 bases from J, with 17 bases between. CDR3 loop: CASARRERGETQYF. The CDR3 DNA reads TGTGCCAGCGCGCGACGGGAGAGGGGAGAGACCCAGTACTTC.

The V gene is TRBV6-6, the J gene TRBJ2-4; 8 positions agree with TRBD1. The CDR3 consists of 16 residues. From germline, CDR1 is MNHNY and CDR2 SVGAGI (reference sequence). The junction had 8 bases not matched to a gene; V was cut back by 7 bases and J by 0 bases. Here the CDR3 reads CASTKGTGLAKNIQYF. Written as DNA, the CDR3 is TGTGCCAGCACCAAAGGGACAGGACTAGCCAAAAACATTCAGTACTTC.

With regard to this clonotype: This may arise from a read error, as a much more abundant clone is one base away. V and J are TRBV12-3 or TRBV12-4 and TRBJ1-1; no reliable D call. The V end was cut by 6 bases, the J end by 7 bases, with 12 bases between. CDR3 length: 12 amino acids. The CDR3 DNA reads TGTGCCAGCAGGTTCGGGCTTAATGAAGCTTTCTTT. Its translation: CASRFGLNEAFF.

In this sample, this clonotype turned up a few times. CDR3 in DNA: TGTGCCAGCAGCCAATTGGGATCTAGCGGGCGAAACACCGGGGAGCTGTTTTTT. Translation: CASSQLGSSGRNTGELFF. The gene calls are TRBV3-1 and TRBJ2-2; TRBD2 matches 8 bases. J lost 2 bases, V lost 2 bases, and 10 bases had no gene match. Germline-derived CDR1 and CDR2 are LGHDT and YNNKEL (reference sequence). The CDR3 extends over 18 amino acids.

The V gene is TRBV12-3 or TRBV12-4, the J gene TRBJ2-2, with D perhaps TRBD1 (6 bases). The CDR3 spans 12 residues. The V and J ends lost 0 bases and 14 bases respectively, with 10 bases between them. CDR3 residues: CASSLAGHPLFF. The CDR3, as DNA: TGTGCCAGCAGTTTAGCGGGACACCCTCTGTTTTTT.

Turning to this clonotype: One end of the junction varies from germline; a read error may be responsible. V and J are TRBV7-9 and TRBJ2-5, with 8 bases fitting TRBD1. This CDR3 spans 14 amino acids. Germline-derived CDR1 and CDR2 are SEHNR and FQNEAQ (reference sequence). This CDR3 is CTSSPGTGQETQYF. The CDR3 bases are TGTACCAGCAGTCCAGGGACAGGACAAGAGACCCAGTACTTC.